The 27 T cell receptor beta chains in this list originate from one sample, sequenced in a study of brain T cells in children with intractable seizures. Time point indicated: blood from clinic visit 5 months post-surgery; TSC patient then seizure free. Libraries were prepared by immunoSEQ multiplex PCR; TCRdb keeps only in-frame clonotypes and omits some of them. In the table there are about 340,000 clones, nearly 95% of which are singletons. Sequences were derived from peripheral blood, sampled about 5 months after surgery. Receptor source: a boy younger than two with tuberous sclerosis and intractable seizures.

The chain joins TRBV19 to TRBJ1-5; no clear D. CDR1 LNHDA and CDR2 SQIVND come from the germline V gene (reference sequence). V gave up 7 bases and J gave up 1 base, with 8 bases separating them. This CDR3 is 13 amino acids long. CDR3 residues: CASNTWSNQPQHF. CDR3 nucleotides: TGTGCCAGTAATACATGGAGCAATCAGCCCCAGCATTTT.

The gene calls are TRBV6-9 and TRBJ1-1; D possibly corresponds to TRBD1 (6 bases). Between the trimmed V and J ends, which lost 5 bases and 2 bases, there was a span of 15 bases. The germline CDR1 and CDR2 sequences are MNHGY and SVAAGI. The CDR3 contains 15 residues. In nucleotides, the CDR3 is TGTGCCAGCAGTCCGGACAGTCGGGGAAACACTGAAGCTTTCTTT. It is translated as CASSPDSRGNTEAFF.

The J gene is TRBJ1-1, the V gene TRBV6-5, with D perhaps matching TRBD1 (5 bases). The germline CDR1 and CDR2 sequences are MNHEY and SVGAGI. Trimming cost V 6 bases and J 4 bases, with 15 bases left between them. CDR3 size: 14 residues. The CDR3 sequence is CASSSGPQATEAFF. The CDR3 DNA reads as TGTGCCAGCAGCTCGGGCCCACAGGCCACTGAAGCTTTCTTT.

The J gene is TRBJ1-1, the V gene TRBV5-1; D call uncertain. The CDR3 spans 14 residues. Trimming cost V 0 bases and J 7 bases, with 13 bases left between them. Germline values: CDR1 SGHRS, CDR2 YFSETQ. The CDR3 DNA is TGCGCCAGCAGCTTGGATTCCAGCCAAATTGAAGCTTTCTTT. Encoded protein: CASSLDSSQIEAFF. Based on the CDR3 plus reference TRBV5-1 and TRBJ1-1, the full variable domain is KAGVTQTPRYLIKTRGQQVTLSCSPISGHRSVSWYQQTPGQGLQFLFEYFSETQRNKGNFPGRFSGRQFSNSRSEMNVSTLELGDSALYLCASSLDSSQIEAFFGQGTRLTVV.

This chain connects TRBV6-1 to TRBJ2-3; D gene ambiguous. Deletions cut 2 bases from V and 1 base from J, with 13 bases between. The CDR3 length is 16 residues. Germline lookup yields CDR1 MNHNS and CDR2 SASEGT. In DNA, the CDR3 is TGTGCCAGCAGTGAATGGCGCCCCGGTGGCACAGATACGCAGTATTTT. As protein: CASSEWRPGGTDTQYF.

The chain is built from TRBV4-2 and TRBJ2-1; 14 bases are a match to TRBD2. CDR1 and CDR2 from the germline V gene are LGHNA and YNFKEQ. CDR3 length: 21 amino acids. The ends lost 0 bases at V and 0 bases at J; junction bases unmatched: 10. This CDR3 reads CASSQDRGLAGGPSSYNEQFF. The DNA for the CDR3 is TGTGCCAGCAGCCAAGATCGAGGACTAGCGGGGGGCCCTAGCTCCTACAATGAGCAGTTCTTC.

This clone was observed a single time. The chain links TRBV7-3 to TRBJ2-1, with TRBD1 as a possible D gene (5 bases). The CDR3 consists of 14 residues. Trimming pared 2 bases from V and 5 bases from J, leaving 10 bases between. Germline CDR1 and CDR2: SGHTA and FQGTGA. The CDR3 DNA sequence: TGTGCCAGCAGCTTAGATCCAGGGAACAATGAGCAGTTCTTC. Translated, it gives CASSLDPGNNEQFF.

The chain carries TRBV30 and TRBJ1-1; possible D gene TRBD1, 5 bases. Germline CDR1 and CDR2: GTSNPN and SVGIG (reference sequence). Trimming shortened V by 2 bases and J by 4 bases, and 11 bases separated the two germline ends. The CDR3 covers 13 residues. The CDR3 here is CAWSNGGVTEAFF. In nucleotides, the CDR3 is TGTGCCTGGAGTAACGGGGGAGTCACTGAAGCTTTCTTT. The full variable domain, completed using reference TRBV30 and TRBJ1-1, is SQTIHQWPATLVQPVGSPLSLECTVEGTSNPNLYWYRQAAGRGLQLLFYSVGIGQISSEVPQNLSASRPQDRQFILSSKKLLLSDSGFYLCAWSNGGVTEAFFGQGTRLTVV.

V and J are TRBV6-4 and TRBJ1-2; TRBD1 aligns across 8 bases. Germline V gene sequence: CDR1 MRHNA, CDR2 SNTAGT. Germline trimming cut 0 bases from V and 4 bases from J; bases unmatched to any gene: 13. The CDR3 has 18 amino acids. The CDR3 DNA reads TGTGCCAGCAGTGACTCTGGGACAGGAGAAATAGGGGGCTATGGCTACACCTTC. It yields the protein CASSDSGTGEIGGYGYTF.

The J gene is TRBJ2-1, the V gene TRBV7-9; D ambiguous. The CDR3 sequence is 17 residues long. Trimming stripped 1 base from V and 4 bases from J, with 17 bases between. The V gene's germline CDR1 is SEHNR and CDR2 FQNEAQ (reference sequence). CDR3: CASSLEVTIRLYNEQFF. CDR3 in DNA: TGTGCCAGCAGCTTAGAAGTCACCATAAGGCTTTACAATGAGCAGTTCTTC.

The chain combines TRBV7-9 with TRBJ2-1; a weak D match, TRBD2 (7 bases). In germline, CDR1 is SEHNR, CDR2 FQNEAQ (reference sequence). The ends were cut back, 0 bases at V and 8 bases at J, with 14 bases in the middle. This CDR3 is built from 15 residues. The CDR3 DNA is TGTGCCAGCAGCTTAGCGGGGGGGGCTTTCCATGAGCAGTTCTTC. This translates into CASSLAGGAFHEQFF.

The rearrangement links TRBV11-3 to TRBJ1-4; TRBD1 might be the D (5 bases). V was pared by 2 bases and J by 5 bases, with 21 bases between. CDR1 and CDR2 from the germline V gene are SGHNT and YENEEA. This CDR3 contains 18 residues. CDR3 sequence (DNA): TGTGCCAGCAGCTTAAATTCTCGAGGGGTCCGACACAATGAAAAACTGTTTTTT. Translated, it gives CASSLNSRGVRHNEKLFF.

The V call is TRBV19, the J call TRBJ1-5, with D tentatively TRBD1 (6 bases). The ends were cut back, 9 bases at V and 3 bases at J, with 18 bases in the middle. In germline, CDR1 is LNHDA, CDR2 SQIVND (reference sequence). This CDR3 contains 15 residues. The CDR3 is CASEAGQFANQPQHF. The CDR3 region has the DNA TGTGCCAGCGAGGCCGGACAGTTTGCCAATCAGCCCCAGCATTTT.

This chain connects TRBV11-2 to TRBJ2-3, with TRBD2 matching 8 bases. Trimming at V came to 1 base and at J to 3 bases, leaving 12 bases not matched to a gene. The germline CDR1 and CDR2 sequences are SGHAT and FQNNGV. CDR3 length: 18 residues. CDR3: CASSLAAGRVVLTDTQYF. The CDR3 region has the DNA TGTGCCAGCAGCTTAGCAGCCGGGAGGGTAGTTTTAACAGATACGCAGTATTTT.

With regard to this clone: Other DNA sequences in this sample translate to the same CDR3. This chain connects TRBV12-3 or TRBV12-4 to TRBJ1-1; 7 nucleotides match TRBD1. CDR3 size: 12 residues. V lost 6 bases and J lost 8; bases outside the gene matches: 6. The CDR3, as DNA: TGTGCCAGCAGAGCGTCGACAGGGGAAGCTTTCTTT. Translating gives CASRASTGEAFF.

The V gene is TRBV9, the J gene TRBJ2-1; 10 bases are shared with TRBD2. The CDR3 sequence is 15 residues long. Losses at the gene ends were 3 bases for V and 4 bases for J; bases not matched to a gene: 4. The germline CDR1 and CDR2 sequences are SGDLS and YYNGEE. Here the CDR3 reads CASSASGSTYNEQFF. In DNA, the CDR3 is TGTGCCAGCAGCGCTAGCGGGAGTACATACAATGAGCAGTTCTTC.

V usage is TRBV2 and J usage is TRBJ2-3, with D perhaps being TRBD1 or TRBD2 (6 bases each). With 4 bases removed from V and 2 bases from J, the gap between germline ends came to 16 bases. This CDR3 is built from 16 residues. In germline, CDR1 is SNHLY, CDR2 FYNNEI. CDR3 bases: TGTGCCAGCAGTGGCCTAGGGGGAGGCGACACAGATACGCAGTATTTT. Residues: CASSGLGGGDTDTQYF.

The chain is built from TRBV5-8 and TRBJ2-7; 7 nucleotides line up with TRBD2. This CDR3 is 14 amino acids long. Germline V gives CDR1 SGHTS, CDR2 YDEGEE. Trimming took 2 bases from V and 3 from J; bases not matched to a gene: 5. The CDR3 DNA reads as TGTGCCAGCAGCTTTTATCAGCGGGGCTACGAGCAGTACTTC. This sequence encodes CASSFYQRGYEQYF.

This chain links TRBV19 with TRBJ2-1; no definite D call. Germline V lookup: CDR1 LNHDA, CDR2 SQIVND (reference sequence). Trimming left V 5 bases short and J 0 bases short, with 14 bases between. The CDR3 has 16 residues. CDR3 region: CASSLRVQSSYNEQFF. The CDR3, as DNA: TGTGCCAGTAGTCTCCGGGTCCAGAGCTCCTACAATGAGCAGTTCTTC.

V is TRBV5-8 and J is TRBJ2-3; 8 bases fit TRBD2. The CDR3 runs 14 residues. J was trimmed by 4 bases and V by 4 bases; bases with no gene match: 5. Germline-derived CDR1 and CDR2 are SGHTS and YDEGEE. CDR3 DNA: TGTGCCAGCAGCAGGAGCGGGAGAGCAGATACGCAGTATTTT. It codes for CASSRSGRADTQYF.

The rearrangement joins TRBV19 to TRBJ1-1; D is unresolved. The germline CDR1 and CDR2 sequences are LNHDA and SQIVND (reference sequence). The CDR3 is 14 residues long. V lost 7 bases and J 3 bases, leaving 15 bases between the germline ends. The CDR3 DNA is TGTGCCAGTACTTCGATTGGGATGGACACTGAAGCTTTCTTT. Translated, it gives CASTSIGMDTEAFF.

The chain recombines TRBV2 with TRBJ2-2, with 7 bases that match TRBD1. The germline gives CDR1 SNHLY, CDR2 FYNNEI. The CDR3 is 16 amino acids. Trimming at V came to 7 bases and at J to 2 bases, leaving 10 bases not matched to a gene. The CDR3 nucleotides read TGTGCCAGCACGTTCACAGGGGTTGCTAACACCGGGGAGCTGTTTTTT. Protein: CASTFTGVANTGELFF. Full variable domain (missing parts from reference TRBV2 and TRBJ2-2): EPEVTQTPSHQVTQMGQEVILRCVPISNHLYFYWYRQILGQKVEFLVSFYNNEISEKSEIFDDQFSVERPDGSNFTLKIRSTKLEDSAMYFCASTFTGVANTGELFFGEGSRLTVL.

The J gene is TRBJ2-1, the V gene TRBV5-1; 9 bases fit TRBD2. The CDR3 length is 20 residues. Germline CDR1 is SGHRS and CDR2 is YFSETQ. After removal of 1 base from V and 0 bases from J, the junction contained 14 bases not matched to a gene. CDR3: CASSLLLGLAYQSSYNEQFF. Here the CDR3 DNA reads TGCGCCAGCAGCTTGCTTTTAGGACTAGCGTATCAAAGCTCCTACAATGAGCAGTTCTTC.

The genes are TRBV24-1 and TRBJ1-2; no reliable D call. Germline loops: CDR1 KGHDR, CDR2 SFDVKD. Trimming removed 3 bases from V and 5 bases from J, with 3 bases in between. The CDR3 loop spans 11 amino acids. The CDR3 DNA is TGTGCCACCAGTGATGAGTATGGCTACACCTTC. It yields the protein CATSDEYGYTF.

This chain connects TRBV29-1 to TRBJ1-6, with TRBD1 matching over 8 bases. The length of the CDR3 is 15 residues. Germline V gene lookup returns CDR1 SQVTM and CDR2 ANQGSEA. V gave up 6 bases and J gave up 7 bases; unmatched junction bases: 11. DNA of the CDR3: TGCAGCGTGATGGACAGGGAAGGAGACAATTCACCCCTCCACTTT. Translated, it gives CSVMDREGDNSPLHF.

J is TRBJ2-7 and V is TRBV11-3, with D tentatively TRBD2 (7 bases). Trimming left V 5 bases short and J 0 bases short, with 17 bases between. Germline values: CDR1 SGHNT, CDR2 YENEEA. The CDR3 is 16 amino acids. This chain's CDR3 is CASSPEWGGSSYEQYF. Here the CDR3 DNA reads TGTGCCAGCAGCCCTGAGTGGGGGGGCAGCTCCTACGAGCAGTACTTC.

The J gene is TRBJ2-7, the V gene TRBV6-5; 9 nucleotides agree with TRBD1. There are 13 residues in the CDR3. From germline, CDR1 is MNHEY and CDR2 SVGAGI. Trimming removed 5 bases from V and 2 bases from J; junction bases left unmatched: 1. CDR3 sequence (DNA): TGTGCCAGCAGTAGGGACAGGGCCTACGAGCAGTACTTC. The encoded protein is CASSRDRAYEQYF.